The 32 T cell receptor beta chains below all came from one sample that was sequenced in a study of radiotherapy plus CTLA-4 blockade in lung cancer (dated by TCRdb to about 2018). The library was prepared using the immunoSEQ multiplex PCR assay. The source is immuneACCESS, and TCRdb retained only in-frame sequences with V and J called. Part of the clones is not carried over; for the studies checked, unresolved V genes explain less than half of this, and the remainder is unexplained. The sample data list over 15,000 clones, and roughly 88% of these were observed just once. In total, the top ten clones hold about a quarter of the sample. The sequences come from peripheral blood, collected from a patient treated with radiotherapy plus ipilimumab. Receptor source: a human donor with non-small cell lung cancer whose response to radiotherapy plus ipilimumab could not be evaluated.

The CDR3 here is CASNEVWETEAFF. CDR3 nucleotides: TGTGCCAGCAACGAAGTCTGGGAGACTGAAGCTTTCTTT. This chain joins TRBV6-1 and TRBJ1-1; D is ambiguous. Trimming shortened V by 7 bases and J by 5 bases, and 14 bases separated the two germline ends. The length of the CDR3 is 13 residues. Germline V gene sequence: CDR1 MNHNS, CDR2 SASEGT.

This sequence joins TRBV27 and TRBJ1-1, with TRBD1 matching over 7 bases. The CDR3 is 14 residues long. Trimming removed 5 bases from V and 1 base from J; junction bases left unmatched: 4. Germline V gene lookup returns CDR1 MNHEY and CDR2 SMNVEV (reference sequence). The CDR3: CASSEQGPNTEAFF. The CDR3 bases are TGTGCCAGCAGTGAACAGGGGCCGAACACTGAAGCTTTCTTT.

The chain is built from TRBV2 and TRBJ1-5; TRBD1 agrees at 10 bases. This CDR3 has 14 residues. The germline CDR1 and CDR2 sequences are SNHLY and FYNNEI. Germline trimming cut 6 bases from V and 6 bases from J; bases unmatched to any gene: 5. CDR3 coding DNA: TGTGCCAGCAGGGTAGACAGGGGGCTTCAGCCCCAGCATTTT. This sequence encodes CASRVDRGLQPQHF. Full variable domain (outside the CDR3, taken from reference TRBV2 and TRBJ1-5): EPEVTQTPSHQVTQMGQEVILRCVPISNHLYFYWYRQILGQKVEFLVSFYNNEISEKSEIFDDQFSVERPDGSNFTLKIRSTKLEDSAMYFCASRVDRGLQPQHFGDGTRLSIL.

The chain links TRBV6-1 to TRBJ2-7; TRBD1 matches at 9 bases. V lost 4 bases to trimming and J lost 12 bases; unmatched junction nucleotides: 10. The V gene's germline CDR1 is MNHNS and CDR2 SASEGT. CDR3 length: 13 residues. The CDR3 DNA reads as TGTGCCAGCAGTGTGGTCCGGGACAGGGATCGGTACTTC. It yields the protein CASSVVRDRDRYF.

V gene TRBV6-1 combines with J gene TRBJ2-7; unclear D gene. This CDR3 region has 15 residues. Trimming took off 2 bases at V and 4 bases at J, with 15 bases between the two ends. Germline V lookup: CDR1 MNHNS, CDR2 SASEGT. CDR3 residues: CASSELNYAAYEQYF. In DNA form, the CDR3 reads TGTGCCAGCAGTGAACTTAACTACGCCGCTTACGAGCAGTACTTC.

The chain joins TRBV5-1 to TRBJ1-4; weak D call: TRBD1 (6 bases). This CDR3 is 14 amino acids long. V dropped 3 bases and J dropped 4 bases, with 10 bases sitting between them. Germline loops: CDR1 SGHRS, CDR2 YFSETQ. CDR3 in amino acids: CASSWGPGNEKLFF. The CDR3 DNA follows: TGCGCCAGCAGCTGGGGGCCGGGTAATGAAAAACTGTTTTTT.

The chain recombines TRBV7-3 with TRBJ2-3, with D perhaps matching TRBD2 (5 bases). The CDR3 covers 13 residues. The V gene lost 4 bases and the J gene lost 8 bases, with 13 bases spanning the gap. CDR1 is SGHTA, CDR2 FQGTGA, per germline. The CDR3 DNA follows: TGTGCCAGCAGCTCGAGTTCCGGGGTTACGCAGTATTTT. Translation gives CASSSSSGVTQYF. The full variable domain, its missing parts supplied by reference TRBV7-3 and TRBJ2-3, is GAGVSQTPSNKVTEKGKYVELRCDPISGHTALYWYRQSLGQGPEFLIYFQGTGAADDSGLPNDRFFAVRPEGSVSTLKIQRTERGDSAVYLCASSSSSGVTQYFGPGTRLTVL.

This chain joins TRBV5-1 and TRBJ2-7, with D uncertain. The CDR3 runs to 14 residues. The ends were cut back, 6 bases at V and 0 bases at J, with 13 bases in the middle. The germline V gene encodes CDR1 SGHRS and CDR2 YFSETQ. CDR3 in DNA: TGCGCCAGCAATGTCGATACGAGCTCCTACGAGCAGTACTTC. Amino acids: CASNVDTSSYEQYF.

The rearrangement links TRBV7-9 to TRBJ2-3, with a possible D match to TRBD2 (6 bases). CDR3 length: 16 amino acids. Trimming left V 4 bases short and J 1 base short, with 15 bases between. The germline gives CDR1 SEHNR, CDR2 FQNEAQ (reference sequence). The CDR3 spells CASSSVPGVGTDTQYF. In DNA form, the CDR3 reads TGTGCCAGCAGCTCCGTCCCGGGGGTCGGCACAGATACGCAGTATTTT.

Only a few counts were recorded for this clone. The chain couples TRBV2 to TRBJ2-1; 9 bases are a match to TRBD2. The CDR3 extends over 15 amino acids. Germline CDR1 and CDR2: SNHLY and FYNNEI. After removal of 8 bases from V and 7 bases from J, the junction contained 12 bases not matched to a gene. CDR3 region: CASGRAGGRSNEQFF. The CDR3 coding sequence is TGTGCCAGCGGGCGGGCGGGGGGGCGGTCAAATGAGCAGTTCTTC.

The CDR3 sequence is CASSYSGQRADTQYF. The DNA of the CDR3 is TGTGCCAGCAGTTACTCCGGGCAGAGGGCAGATACGCAGTATTTT. The genes are TRBV6-5 and TRBJ2-3, with a possible D match to TRBD2 (5 bases). The CDR3 sequence is 15 residues long. Germline loops: CDR1 MNHEY, CDR2 SVGAGI. Trimming removed 0 bases from V and 4 bases from J, with 11 bases in between.

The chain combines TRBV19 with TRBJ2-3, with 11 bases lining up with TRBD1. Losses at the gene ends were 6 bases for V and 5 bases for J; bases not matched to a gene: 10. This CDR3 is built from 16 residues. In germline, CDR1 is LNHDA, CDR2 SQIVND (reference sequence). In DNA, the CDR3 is TGTGCCAGTAGGGTCGGGACAGGGGGTTTTCGAGATACGCAGTATTTT. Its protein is CASRVGTGGFRDTQYF. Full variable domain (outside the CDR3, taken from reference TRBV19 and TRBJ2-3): DGGITQSPKYLFRKEGQNVTLSCEQNLNHDAMYWYRQDPGQGLRLIYYSQIVNDFQKGDIAEGYSVSREKKESFPLTVTSAQKNPTAFYLCASRVGTGGFRDTQYFGPGTRLTVL.

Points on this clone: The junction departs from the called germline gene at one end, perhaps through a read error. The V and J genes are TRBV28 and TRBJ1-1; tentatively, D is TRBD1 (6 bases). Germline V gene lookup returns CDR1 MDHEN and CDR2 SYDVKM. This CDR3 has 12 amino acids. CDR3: CASRQAGQNSHF. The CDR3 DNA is TGTGCCAGCAGGCAGGCTGGACAGAACTCTCACTTT.

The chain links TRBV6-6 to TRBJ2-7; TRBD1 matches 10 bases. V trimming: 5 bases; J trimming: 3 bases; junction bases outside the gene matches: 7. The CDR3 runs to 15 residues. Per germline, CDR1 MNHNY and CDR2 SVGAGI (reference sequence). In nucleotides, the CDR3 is TGTGCCAGCAGTGACCCGGGACAGGGGATCTACGAGCAGTACTTC. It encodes CASSDPGQGIYEQYF.

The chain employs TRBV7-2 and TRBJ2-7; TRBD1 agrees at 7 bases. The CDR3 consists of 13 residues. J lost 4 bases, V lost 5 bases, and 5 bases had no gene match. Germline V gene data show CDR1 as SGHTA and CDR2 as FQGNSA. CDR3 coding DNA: TGTGCCAGCAGCCGGGACAGATGGTACGAGCAGTACTTC. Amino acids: CASSRDRWYEQYF.

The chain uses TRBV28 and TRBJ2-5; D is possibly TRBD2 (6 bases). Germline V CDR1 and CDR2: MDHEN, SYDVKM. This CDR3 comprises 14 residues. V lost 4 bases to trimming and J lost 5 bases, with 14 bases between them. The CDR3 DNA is TGTGCCAGCAGTTCCCTAGGCGGGGTCGAGACCCAGTACTTC. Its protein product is CASSSLGGVETQYF.

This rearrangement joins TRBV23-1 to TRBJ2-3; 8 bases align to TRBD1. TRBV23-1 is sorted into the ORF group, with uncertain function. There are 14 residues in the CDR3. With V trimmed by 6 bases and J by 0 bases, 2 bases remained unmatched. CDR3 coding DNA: TGCGCCAGCAGCGGACAGGGAAGCACAGATACGCAGTATTTT. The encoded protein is CASSGQGSTDTQYF.

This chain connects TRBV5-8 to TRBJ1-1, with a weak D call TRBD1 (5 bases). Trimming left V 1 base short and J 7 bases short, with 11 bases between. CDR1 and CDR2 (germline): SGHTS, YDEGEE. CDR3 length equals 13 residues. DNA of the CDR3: TGTGCCAGCAGCTTGTCTCCAGGGCTTGAAGCTTTCTTT. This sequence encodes CASSLSPGLEAFF.

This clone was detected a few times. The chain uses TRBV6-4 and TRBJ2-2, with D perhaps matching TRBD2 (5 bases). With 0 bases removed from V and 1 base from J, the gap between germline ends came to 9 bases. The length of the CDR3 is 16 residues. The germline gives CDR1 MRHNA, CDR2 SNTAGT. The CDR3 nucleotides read TGTGCCAGCAGTGACTCGAGCGGCGGGAACACCGGGGAGCTGTTTTTT. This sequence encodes CASSDSSGGNTGELFF.

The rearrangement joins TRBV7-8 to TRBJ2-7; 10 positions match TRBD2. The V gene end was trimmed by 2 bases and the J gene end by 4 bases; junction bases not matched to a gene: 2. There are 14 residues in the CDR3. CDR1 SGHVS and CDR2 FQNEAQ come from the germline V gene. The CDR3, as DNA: TGTGCCAGCAGCTTATTAGCGGGGGGATACGAGCAGTACTTC. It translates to CASSLLAGGYEQYF.

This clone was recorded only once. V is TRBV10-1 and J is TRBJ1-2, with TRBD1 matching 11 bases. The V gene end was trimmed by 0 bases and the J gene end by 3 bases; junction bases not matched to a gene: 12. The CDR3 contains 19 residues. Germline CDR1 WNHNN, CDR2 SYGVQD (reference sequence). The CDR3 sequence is CASSESDTGTGGCYYGYTF. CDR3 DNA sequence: TGCGCCAGCAGTGAGTCGGACACCGGGACAGGGGGTTGCTACTATGGCTACACCTTC.

CDR3 nucleotide sequence: TGTGCCAGCAGTACACGGGACAATAGGGGGGAGCTGTTTTTT. Residues: CASSTRDNRGELFF. The V gene is TRBV6-1, the J gene TRBJ2-2; tentative D call: TRBD1 (6 bases). Germline-derived CDR1 and CDR2 are MNHNS and SASEGT. This CDR3 is 14 amino acids long. V was shortened by 5 bases and J by 8 bases, with 15 bases between the two germline ends.

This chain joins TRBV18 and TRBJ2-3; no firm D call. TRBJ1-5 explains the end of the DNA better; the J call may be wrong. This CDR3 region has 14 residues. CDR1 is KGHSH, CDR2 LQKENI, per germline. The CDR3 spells CASSLAVDTDTQHF. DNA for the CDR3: TGTGCCAGCTCACTGGCTGTTGACACAGATACGCAGCATTTT.

CDR3 DNA sequence: TGTGCCAGCAGTTTCGCGGGGTCGAGGGCTTTCTTT. This gives the protein CASSFAGSRAFF. The chain joins TRBV28 to TRBJ1-1, with D unresolved. Germline values: CDR1 MDHEN, CDR2 SYDVKM. V shed 3 bases and J shed 11 bases, with 13 bases lying between them. This CDR3 has 12 amino acids.

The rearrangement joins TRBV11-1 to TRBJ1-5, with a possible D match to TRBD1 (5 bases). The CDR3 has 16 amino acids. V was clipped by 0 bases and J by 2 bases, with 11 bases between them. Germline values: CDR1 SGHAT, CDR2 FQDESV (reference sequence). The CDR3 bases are TGTGCCAGCAGCTTAGCAGCAGGGTGGCGCAATCAGCCCCAGCATTTT. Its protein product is CASSLAAGWRNQPQHF.

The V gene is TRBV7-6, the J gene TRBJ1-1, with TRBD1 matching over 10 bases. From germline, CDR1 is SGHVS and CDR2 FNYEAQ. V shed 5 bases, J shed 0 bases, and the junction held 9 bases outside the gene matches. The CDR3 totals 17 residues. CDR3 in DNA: TGTGCCAGCAGCCGCGGACAGGGGGTACTCATGAACACTGAAGCTTTCTTT. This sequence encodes CASSRGQGVLMNTEAFF.

The CDR3 nucleotides are TGTGCCAGCAGCTCACAGGGGGCGGGTAACACTGAAGCTTTCTTT. Its protein is CASSSQGAGNTEAFF. The chain combines TRBV7-9 with TRBJ1-1; 9 nucleotides agree with TRBD1. CDR1 SEHNR and CDR2 FQNEAQ come from the germline V gene (reference sequence). With 4 bases clipped from V and 2 bases from J, the junction kept 5 bases outside the gene matches. The CDR3 runs to 15 residues.

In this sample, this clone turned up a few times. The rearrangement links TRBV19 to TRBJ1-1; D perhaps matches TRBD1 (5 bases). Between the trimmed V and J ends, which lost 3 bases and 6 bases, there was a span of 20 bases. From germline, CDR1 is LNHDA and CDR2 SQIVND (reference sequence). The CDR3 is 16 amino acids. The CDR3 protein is CASSISGFGVLAEAFF. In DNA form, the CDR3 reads TGTGCCAGTAGTATCTCAGGGTTTGGAGTACTTGCTGAAGCTTTCTTT.

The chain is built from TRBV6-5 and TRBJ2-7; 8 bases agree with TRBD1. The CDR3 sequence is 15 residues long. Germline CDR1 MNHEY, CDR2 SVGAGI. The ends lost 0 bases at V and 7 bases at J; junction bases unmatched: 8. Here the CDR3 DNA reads TGTGCCAGCAGTTACTCCAGTTCAGGGGGCGGAGAGCAGTACTTC. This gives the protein CASSYSSSGGGEQYF.

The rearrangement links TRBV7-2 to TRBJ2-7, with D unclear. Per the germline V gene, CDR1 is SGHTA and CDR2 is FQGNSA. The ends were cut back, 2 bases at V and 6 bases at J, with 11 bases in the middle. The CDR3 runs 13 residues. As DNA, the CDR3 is TGTGCCAGCAGCTTAAGTTGGAGCACCGAGCAGTACTTC. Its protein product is CASSLSWSTEQYF.

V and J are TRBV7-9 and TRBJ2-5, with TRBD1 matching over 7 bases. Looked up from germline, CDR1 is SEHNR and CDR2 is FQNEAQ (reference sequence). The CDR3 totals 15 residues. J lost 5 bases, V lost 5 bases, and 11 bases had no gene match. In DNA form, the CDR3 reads TGTGCCAGCAGCGAAGGACAGGCCTCGGGGGAGACCCAGTACTTC. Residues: CASSEGQASGETQYF.

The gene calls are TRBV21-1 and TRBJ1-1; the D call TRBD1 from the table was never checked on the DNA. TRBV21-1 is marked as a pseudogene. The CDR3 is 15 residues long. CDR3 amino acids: CASSLKETGRSRAFF. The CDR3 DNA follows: TGTGCCAGCAGCCTTAAAGAGACAGGCCGTAGTAGAGCTTTCTTT.